Listed here are 27 T cell receptor beta chains from one sample, sequenced in a study of cytomegalovirus exposure and HLA in healthy donors. 60 Vbeta and 13 Jbeta primers were used in PCR. Some clones are missing from TCRdb's copy, which holds only in-frame ones; the method was immunoSEQ multiplex PCR. The sample includes 100,000 to 150,000 clones, under 10% seen only once; the top ten take roughly 6.4%. Sample: PBMCs. The receptors were sampled from a woman aged 40 to 50 in good health and CMV-seropositive.

A few counts support this clone. This chain links TRBV5-1 with TRBJ2-1; 8 bases are a match to TRBD2. V was clipped by 4 bases and J by 0 bases; unmatched bases: 6. CDR1 is SGHRS, CDR2 YFSETQ, per germline. The CDR3 spans 16 residues. The CDR3 loop reads CASSLPGGGSYNEQFF. CDR3 nucleotides: TGCGCCAGCAGCCTACCCGGGGGGGGCTCCTACAATGAGCAGTTCTTC.

This clone has just a few counts. The CDR3, as DNA: TGTGCCAGCAGGGCCGGGACAGGCATACCTGGGGCCAACGTCCTGACTTTC. Residues: CASRAGTGIPGANVLTF. The J gene is TRBJ2-6, the V gene TRBV5-4; TRBD1 aligns across 8 bases. Germline-derived CDR1 and CDR2 are SGHNT and YYREEE (reference sequence). The CDR3 has 17 amino acids. The junction had 9 bases not matched to a gene; V was cut back by 5 bases and J by 2 bases.

This clone was observed a single time. J is TRBJ1-5 and V is TRBV4-3, with D maybe TRBD1 (6 bases). Trimming took 1 base from V and 6 from J, leaving 13 bases between them. From germline, CDR1 is LGHNA and CDR2 YSLEER. This CDR3 region has 15 residues. The CDR3 coding sequence is TGCGCCAGCAGCCAAGGTTGGGGGGGCATTCAGCCCCAGCATTTT. Translating it yields CASSQGWGGIQPQHF.

This clone was counted between two and nine times. This chain uses TRBV4-1 with TRBJ2-3, with D unresolved. V lost 1 base to trimming and J lost 5 bases, with 10 bases between them. The germline gives CDR1 MGHRA, CDR2 YSYEKL. The CDR3 extends over 14 amino acids. The CDR3 here is CASSQAPTKDTQYF. Written as DNA, the CDR3 is TGCGCCAGCAGCCAAGCCCCAACTAAAGATACGCAGTATTTT.

V usage is TRBV5-1 and J usage is TRBJ1-1; 11 nucleotides agree with TRBD1. Germline lookup yields CDR1 SGHRS and CDR2 YFSETQ. Trimming cost V 4 bases and J 5 bases; bases outside gene matches: 4. The CDR3 is 14 amino acids. The CDR3 region has the DNA TGCGCCAGCAGCCGCGGGACAGGGGGTACTGAAGCTTTCTTT. This codes for CASSRGTGGTEAFF. Together with reference TRBV5-1 and TRBJ1-1, the CDR3 gives the full variable domain: KAGVTQTPRYLIKTRGQQVTLSCSPISGHRSVSWYQQTPGQGLQFLFEYFSETQRNKGNFPGRFSGRQFSNSRSEMNVSTLELGDSALYLCASSRGTGGTEAFFGQGTRLTVV.

This clone was recorded a few times. One end of the junction fails to match germline, which may point to a read error. The chain employs TRBV5-1 and TRBJ2-7; TRBD2 aligns across 11 bases. CDR3 size: 14 residues. Germline CDR1 reads SGHRS; CDR2 reads YFSETQ. This chain's CDR3 is CASSSELAGASASF. In DNA, the CDR3 is TGCGCCAGCAGCAGTGAACTAGCGGGGGCTTCGGCGAGCTTC.

The V call is TRBV2, the J call TRBJ2-7, with D perhaps TRBD2 (5 bases). Germline CDR1 reads SNHLY; CDR2 reads FYNNEI. The CDR3 contains 12 residues. The V end lost 6 bases, the J end lost 4 bases, and 10 bases lay between the germline ends. The CDR3, as DNA: TGTGCCAGCAGGTTGGGAGAGTACGAGCAGTACTTC. Protein: CASRLGEYEQYF. Full variable domain (remainder filled in from reference TRBV2 and TRBJ2-7): EPEVTQTPSHQVTQMGQEVILRCVPISNHLYFYWYRQILGQKVEFLVSFYNNEISEKSEIFDDQFSVERPDGSNFTLKIRSTKLEDSAMYFCASRLGEYEQYFGPGTRLTVT.

This clone was found a few times. The chain is built from TRBV5-6 and TRBJ1-5; 8 bases are a match to TRBD1. J was trimmed by 3 bases and V by 4 bases; bases with no gene match: 3. From germline, CDR1 is SGHDT and CDR2 YYEEEE. The length of the CDR3 is 14 residues. The CDR3 DNA reads as TGTGCCAGCAGCGAGGGACAGGTCAATCAGCCCCAGCATTTT. The encoded protein is CASSEGQVNQPQHF. Full variable domain (missing parts from reference TRBV5-6 and TRBJ1-5): DAGVTQSPTHLIKTRGQQVTLRCSPKSGHDTVSWYQQALGQGPQFIFQYYEEEERQRGNFPDRFSGHQFPNYSSELNVNALLLGDSALYLCASSEGQVNQPQHFGDGTRLSIL.

The V gene is TRBV7-6, the J gene TRBJ2-5, with D possibly being TRBD2 (6 bases). Trimming removed 4 bases from V and 4 bases from J, with 13 bases in between. From germline, CDR1 is SGHVS and CDR2 FNYEAQ. The CDR3 covers 14 residues. This CDR3 is CASSWSRGRETQYF. CDR3 nucleotides: TGTGCCAGCAGCTGGTCCCGGGGGAGAGAGACCCAGTACTTC.

The chain combines TRBV4-2 with TRBJ2-5; 14 nucleotides match TRBD2. This CDR3 is 14 amino acids long. Germline CDR1 reads LGHNA; CDR2 reads YNFKEQ. J lost 9 bases, V lost 3 bases, and 3 bases had no gene match. CDR3 loop: CASSQGLAGESQYF. CDR3 coding DNA: TGTGCCAGCAGCCAGGGACTAGCGGGGGAGTCCCAGTACTTC.

The V and J genes are TRBV6-5 and TRBJ1-1; maybe TRBD1 (5 bases). Trimming took off 1 base at V and 3 bases at J, with 12 bases between the two ends. CDR1 is MNHEY, CDR2 SVGAGI, per germline. The CDR3 is made up of 15 amino acids. The CDR3 bases are TGTGCCAGCAGTTACTGGGCGGGGACGGACACTGAAGCTTTCTTT. Residues: CASSYWAGTDTEAFF.

This clone has just a few counts. V usage is TRBV11-2 and J usage is TRBJ1-2, with D perhaps TRBD1 (6 bases). Trimming stripped 4 bases from V and 2 bases from J, with 17 bases between. This CDR3 spans 16 amino acids. Per the germline V gene, CDR1 is SGHAT and CDR2 is FQNNGV. The CDR3 spells CASSSVGGASNYGYTF. The CDR3 DNA reads TGTGCCAGCAGCTCCGTGGGGGGGGCCTCAAACTATGGCTACACCTTC.

This clone has a handful of counts. The chain employs TRBV20-1 and TRBJ2-7; D possibly corresponds to TRBD2 (6 bases). Trimming cost V 3 bases and J 6 bases, with 9 bases left between them. CDR3 length: 11 amino acids. Germline V lookup: CDR1 DFQATT, CDR2 SNEGSKA (reference sequence). As DNA, the CDR3 is TGCAGTGCTAGCGGGGGTGGCGAGCAGTACTTC. Amino acid sequence: CSASGGGEQYF.

The chain recombines TRBV29-1 with TRBJ2-3; TRBD1 is a possible D gene (6 bases). CDR1 SQVTM and CDR2 ANQGSEA come from the germline V gene. The CDR3 extends over 12 amino acids. Trimming took 8 bases from V and 3 from J, leaving 12 bases between them. CDR3 nucleotides: TGCAGCTGGGGGCTGTCGACAGATACGCAGTATTTT. It yields the protein CSWGLSTDTQYF.

This clone was observed once. The V call is TRBV5-5, the J call TRBJ2-1; 7 nucleotides line up with TRBD2. Trimming cost V 0 bases and J 4 bases; bases outside gene matches: 10. This CDR3 contains 17 residues. The germline gives CDR1 SGHKS, CDR2 YYEKEE (reference sequence). CDR3 loop: CASSLEVGSGAYNEQFF. CDR3 nucleotides: TGTGCCAGCAGCTTGGAGGTCGGGAGCGGGGCTTACAATGAGCAGTTCTTC. The variable domain in full, completed from reference TRBV5-5 and TRBJ2-1, reads DAGVTQSPTHLIKTRGQQVTLRCSPISGHKSVSWYQQVLGQGPQFIFQYYEKEERGRGNFPDRFSARQFPNYSSELNVNALLLGDSALYLCASSLEVGSGAYNEQFFGPGTRLTVL.

V usage is TRBV5-8 and J usage is TRBJ2-1, with 9 positions matching TRBD1. In germline, CDR1 is SGHTS, CDR2 YDEGEE. There are 14 residues in the CDR3. V shed 4 bases, J shed 4 bases, and the junction held 3 bases outside the gene matches. The CDR3 sequence is CASSRGQGYNEQFF. The DNA for the CDR3 is TGTGCCAGCAGCAGAGGACAGGGGTACAATGAGCAGTTCTTC.

This clone occurred a few times. The chain uses TRBV19 and TRBJ2-5; the match to TRBD1 covers 11 bases. V lost 5 bases, J lost 3 bases, and 2 bases stayed unmatched. The CDR3 loop spans 14 amino acids. The V gene's germline CDR1 is LNHDA and CDR2 SQIVND (reference sequence). CDR3 region: CASSRDRGEETQYF. The CDR3 DNA reads as TGTGCCAGTAGTCGGGACAGGGGGGAAGAGACCCAGTACTTC.

This clone was found a few times. CDR3 in amino acids: CASSLGQGRGSPLHF. CDR3 nucleotides: TGTGCCAGCAGTTTAGGACAGGGGCGAGGCTCACCCCTCCACTTT. This rearrangement joins TRBV6-5 to TRBJ1-6; TRBD1 aligns across 9 bases. After removal of 4 bases from V and 10 bases from J, the junction contained 8 bases not matched to a gene. The CDR3 has 15 amino acids. Germline values: CDR1 MNHEY, CDR2 SVGAGI.

The chain links TRBV7-3 to TRBJ1-1, with TRBD1 matching 7 bases. This CDR3 has 13 amino acids. V lost 5 bases, J lost 4 bases, and 4 bases stayed unmatched. Germline V gene lookup returns CDR1 SGHTA and CDR2 FQGTGA. CDR3 in amino acids: CASSPTGLTEAFF. As DNA, the CDR3 is TGTGCCAGCAGCCCGACAGGGCTCACTGAAGCTTTCTTT.

This clone appeared a few times. This chain uses TRBV7-9 with TRBJ2-3, with TRBD2 matching 8 bases. Germline-derived CDR1 and CDR2 are SEHNR and FQNEAQ (reference sequence). The CDR3 loop spans 16 amino acids. V lost 5 bases and J lost 4; bases outside the gene matches: 11. CDR3 bases: TGTGCCAGCAGCCCCGGGAGGGGGGGCAGGGCAGATACGCAGTATTTT. It specifies CASSPGRGGRADTQYF.

The genes are TRBV5-1 and TRBJ2-3; 7 positions agree with TRBD2. The CDR3 contains 16 residues. Germline V gives CDR1 SGHRS, CDR2 YFSETQ. V dropped 4 bases and J dropped 3; count of bases not matched to a gene: 11. The CDR3 region is CASSVNPGLPTDTQYF. The CDR3 coding sequence is TGCGCCAGCAGCGTCAACCCGGGACTACCTACAGATACGCAGTATTTT. The complete variable domain, with remaining parts taken from reference TRBV5-1 and TRBJ2-3, reads KAGVTQTPRYLIKTRGQQVTLSCSPISGHRSVSWYQQTPGQGLQFLFEYFSETQRNKGNFPGRFSGRQFSNSRSEMNVSTLELGDSALYLCASSVNPGLPTDTQYFGPGTRLTVL.

This clone was seen only a few times. The rearrangement uses TRBV19 and TRBJ2-2; 7 nucleotides align to TRBD1. V was clipped by 10 bases and J by 3 bases; unmatched bases: 8. Germline V gives CDR1 LNHDA, CDR2 SQIVND (reference sequence). CDR3 length: 14 residues. CDR3 amino acids: CATRQGIYTGELFF. DNA for the CDR3: TGTGCCACTCGACAGGGAATATACACCGGGGAGCTGTTTTTT. Variable domain in full (rest from reference TRBV19 and TRBJ2-2): DGGITQSPKYLFRKEGQNVTLSCEQNLNHDAMYWYRQDPGQGLRLIYYSQIVNDFQKGDIAEGYSVSREKKESFPLTVTSAQKNPTAFYLCATRQGIYTGELFFGEGSRLTVL.

This clone was found a few times. This sequence joins TRBV5-8 and TRBJ1-1; no clear D gene. Per germline, CDR1 SGHTS and CDR2 YDEGEE. This CDR3 comprises 14 residues. V lost 0 bases and J lost 4, with 10 bases in between. CDR3 protein: CASSLAGLRTEAFF. The CDR3, as DNA: TGTGCCAGCAGCTTGGCTGGGCTTCGCACTGAAGCTTTCTTT.

The genes are TRBV9 and TRBJ2-5; TRBD2 agrees at 10 bases. The CDR3 is 16 amino acids. Germline V CDR1 and CDR2: SGDLS, YYNGEE. V lost 6 bases and J lost 3; bases outside the gene matches: 11. In DNA form, the CDR3 reads TGTGCCAGCACCCTCGGCCTAGCGGGGGAGAAAGAGACCCAGTACTTC. This codes for CASTLGLAGEKETQYF.

This clone was seen only a few times. V is TRBV6-1 and J is TRBJ1-1, with 7 bases fitting TRBD1. The CDR3 covers 15 residues. Losses at the gene ends were 5 bases for V and 9 bases for J; bases not matched to a gene: 15. From germline, CDR1 is MNHNS and CDR2 SASEGT. The CDR3 coding sequence is TGTGCCAGCAGTCTGACAGGGTCTTCGCGGATGAAAGCTTTCTTT. Translated, it gives CASSLTGSSRMKAFF.

V is TRBV10-3 and J is TRBJ1-2; D possibly corresponds to TRBD1 (5 bases). V lost 0 bases and J 7 bases, leaving 9 bases between the germline ends. This CDR3 is 13 amino acids long. Germline V gene data show CDR1 as ENHRY and CDR2 as SYGVKD. The CDR3 loop reads CAISESDTGGYTF. CDR3 sequence (DNA): TGTGCCATCAGTGAGTCGGACACTGGTGGCTACACCTTC.

J is TRBJ1-5 and V is TRBV2; 10 nucleotides line up with TRBD1. V lost 1 base to trimming and J lost 6 bases; unmatched junction nucleotides: 3. The germline V gene has CDR1 SNHLY and CDR2 FYNNEI. This CDR3 has 15 amino acids. CDR3 amino acids: CASSEGQGASQPQHF. For the CDR3, the DNA is TGTGCCAGCAGTGAAGGACAGGGGGCTAGTCAGCCCCAGCATTTT.